This record looks at one TCR beta chain sequence and its context. Its target is unknown. These data are taken from a study of T-cell memory formation after mild COVID-19. TCR alpha and TCR beta cDNA libraries carrying sample barcodes and UMIs were produced by 5'RACE using constant-segment primers. Each CDR3 protein is one row after TCRdb ran MiXCR on the 5' RACE reads. The sample consists of 250,000 to 350,000 distinct CDR3 sequences, approximately 14% of them appearing once. The study, taken as a whole, reports: The study found balanced CD4/CD8 in clones contracting day 15 to 85 and a CD4+ lean in later expanders. Memory cells collected pre-infection included some clones that later responded, suggesting cross-reactive memory joined. Those CD4+ clones that contracted were mainly in CM and EM (CD8+ ones in EMRA).

The CDR3 has 15 amino acids. CDR1 and CDR2 (germline): SGHRS, YFSETQ. Trimming removed 0 bases from V and 4 bases from J, with 13 bases in between. This TCR derives from a man aged 18 to 35 who had mild COVID-19 (a few samples of this study predate the infection). Cell type and time point are not known. V gene TRBV5-1 combines with J gene TRBJ1-2; D is perhaps TRBD1 (6 bases). The sequenced material came from PBMCs or a T cell subset sorted from them (not recorded which). Here the CDR3 DNA reads TGCGCCAGCAGCTTGGCCCGGACAGATTTCTATGGCTACACCTTC. It yields the protein CASSLARTDFYGYTF.